This TCR beta chain was observed in a study of blood T cell repertoires in COVID-19. Across the study: The study drew acute and convalescent COVID-19 samples from the United States, Italy and Spain.

Original data processing: From reference gene primer amplification, estimates of nucleated cell counts were derived. Some clones are missing from TCRdb's copy, which holds only in-frame ones; the method was immunoSEQ multiplex PCR. Clonal size and the V and J genes are those of that table, whereas D and trimming came from the DNA. The table lists 120,000 to 150,000 clones, more than 75% of them singletons. This receptor was taken from a man of 80 years or more with acute or convalescent COVID-19. Sequenced: peripheral blood.

CDR3 DNA: TGTGCCAGCAGTTCTAGCGGGGGCTCCTACAATGAGCAGTTCTTC. It codes for CASSSSGGSYNEQFF. This sequence joins TRBV7-2 and TRBJ2-1; 10 nucleotides agree with TRBD2. The CDR3 runs to 15 residues. Germline V gene sequence: CDR1 SGHTA, CDR2 FQGNSA. V was clipped by 6 bases and J by 0 bases; unmatched bases: 2.